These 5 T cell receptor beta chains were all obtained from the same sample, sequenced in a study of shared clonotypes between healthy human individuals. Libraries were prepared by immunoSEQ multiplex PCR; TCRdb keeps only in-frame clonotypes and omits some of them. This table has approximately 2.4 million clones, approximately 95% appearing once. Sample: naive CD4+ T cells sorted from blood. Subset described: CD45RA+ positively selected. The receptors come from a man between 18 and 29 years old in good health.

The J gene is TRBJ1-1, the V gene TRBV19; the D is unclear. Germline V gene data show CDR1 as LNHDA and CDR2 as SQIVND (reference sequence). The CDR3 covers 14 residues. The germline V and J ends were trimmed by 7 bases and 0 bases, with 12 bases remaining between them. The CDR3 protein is CASKAAGLNTEAFF. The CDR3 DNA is TGTGCCAGTAAGGCGGCCGGCCTGAACACTGAAGCTTTCTTT.

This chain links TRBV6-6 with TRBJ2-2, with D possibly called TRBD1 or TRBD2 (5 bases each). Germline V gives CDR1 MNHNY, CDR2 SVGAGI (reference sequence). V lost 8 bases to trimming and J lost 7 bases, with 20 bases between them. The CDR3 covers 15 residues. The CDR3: CASQNRDAKIGELFF. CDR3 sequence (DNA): TGTGCCAGCCAAAATAGGGACGCCAAGATCGGGGAGCTGTTTTTT.

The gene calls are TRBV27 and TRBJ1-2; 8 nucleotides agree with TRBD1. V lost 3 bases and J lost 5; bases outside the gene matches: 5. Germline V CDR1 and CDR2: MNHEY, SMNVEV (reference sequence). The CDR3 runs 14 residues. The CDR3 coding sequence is TGTGCCAGCAGTTTGGGCAGGGGGCCTTATGGCTACACCTTC. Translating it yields CASSLGRGPYGYTF.

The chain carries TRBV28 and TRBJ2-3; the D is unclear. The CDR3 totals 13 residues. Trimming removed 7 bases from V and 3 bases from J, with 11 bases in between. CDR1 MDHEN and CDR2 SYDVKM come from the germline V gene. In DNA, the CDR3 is TGTGCCAGCATCGGGCGAGCGACAGATACGCAGTATTTT. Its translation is CASIGRATDTQYF.

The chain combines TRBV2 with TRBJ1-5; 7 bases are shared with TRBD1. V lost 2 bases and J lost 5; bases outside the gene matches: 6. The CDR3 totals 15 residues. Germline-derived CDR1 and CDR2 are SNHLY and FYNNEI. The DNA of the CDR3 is TGTGCCAGCAGTGAAATTGGAGGGGGCCATCAGCCCCAGCATTTT. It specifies CASSEIGGGHQPQHF.